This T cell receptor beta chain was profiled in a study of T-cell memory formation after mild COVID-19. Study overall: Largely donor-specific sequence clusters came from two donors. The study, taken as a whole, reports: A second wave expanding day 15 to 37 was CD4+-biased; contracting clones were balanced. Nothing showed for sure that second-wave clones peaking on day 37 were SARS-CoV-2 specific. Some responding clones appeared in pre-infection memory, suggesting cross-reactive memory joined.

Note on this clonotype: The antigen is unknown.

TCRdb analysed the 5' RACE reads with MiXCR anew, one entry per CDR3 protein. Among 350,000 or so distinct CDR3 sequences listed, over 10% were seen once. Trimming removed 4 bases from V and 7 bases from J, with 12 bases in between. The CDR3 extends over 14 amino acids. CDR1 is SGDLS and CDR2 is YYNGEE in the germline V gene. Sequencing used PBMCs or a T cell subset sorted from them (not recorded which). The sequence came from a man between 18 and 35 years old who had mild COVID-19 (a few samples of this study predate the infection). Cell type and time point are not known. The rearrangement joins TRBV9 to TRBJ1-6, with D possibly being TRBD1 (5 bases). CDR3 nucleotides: TGTGCCAGCAGCCAGGCAGGGCCGAATTCACCCCTCCACTTT. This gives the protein CASSQAGPNSPLHF.